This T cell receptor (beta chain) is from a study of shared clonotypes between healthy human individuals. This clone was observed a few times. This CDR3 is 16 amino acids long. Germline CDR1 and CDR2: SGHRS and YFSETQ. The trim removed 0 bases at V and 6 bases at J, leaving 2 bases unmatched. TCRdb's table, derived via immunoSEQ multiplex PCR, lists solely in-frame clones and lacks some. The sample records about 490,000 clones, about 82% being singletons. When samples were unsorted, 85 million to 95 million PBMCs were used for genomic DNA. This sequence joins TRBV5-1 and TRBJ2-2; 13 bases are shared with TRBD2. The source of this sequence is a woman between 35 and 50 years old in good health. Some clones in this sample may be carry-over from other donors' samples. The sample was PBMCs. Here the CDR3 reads CASSLGGLAGSGELFF. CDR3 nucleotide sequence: TGCGCCAGCAGCTTGGGGGGACTAGCGGGATCCGGGGAGCTGTTTTTT.